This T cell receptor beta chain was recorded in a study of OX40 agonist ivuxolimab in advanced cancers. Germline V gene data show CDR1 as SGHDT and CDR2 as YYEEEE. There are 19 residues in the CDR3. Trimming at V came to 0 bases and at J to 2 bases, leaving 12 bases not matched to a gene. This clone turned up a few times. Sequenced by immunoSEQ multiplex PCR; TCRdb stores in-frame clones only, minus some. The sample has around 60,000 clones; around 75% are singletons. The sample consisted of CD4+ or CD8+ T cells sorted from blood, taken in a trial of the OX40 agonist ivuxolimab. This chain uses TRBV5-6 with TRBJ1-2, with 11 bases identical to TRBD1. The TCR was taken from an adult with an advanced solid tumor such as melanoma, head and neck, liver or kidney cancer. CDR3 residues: CASSLGPGQGGRRNYGYTF. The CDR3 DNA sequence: TGTGCCAGCAGCTTGGGGCCGGGACAGGGGGGCCGGCGGAACTATGGCTACACCTTC.